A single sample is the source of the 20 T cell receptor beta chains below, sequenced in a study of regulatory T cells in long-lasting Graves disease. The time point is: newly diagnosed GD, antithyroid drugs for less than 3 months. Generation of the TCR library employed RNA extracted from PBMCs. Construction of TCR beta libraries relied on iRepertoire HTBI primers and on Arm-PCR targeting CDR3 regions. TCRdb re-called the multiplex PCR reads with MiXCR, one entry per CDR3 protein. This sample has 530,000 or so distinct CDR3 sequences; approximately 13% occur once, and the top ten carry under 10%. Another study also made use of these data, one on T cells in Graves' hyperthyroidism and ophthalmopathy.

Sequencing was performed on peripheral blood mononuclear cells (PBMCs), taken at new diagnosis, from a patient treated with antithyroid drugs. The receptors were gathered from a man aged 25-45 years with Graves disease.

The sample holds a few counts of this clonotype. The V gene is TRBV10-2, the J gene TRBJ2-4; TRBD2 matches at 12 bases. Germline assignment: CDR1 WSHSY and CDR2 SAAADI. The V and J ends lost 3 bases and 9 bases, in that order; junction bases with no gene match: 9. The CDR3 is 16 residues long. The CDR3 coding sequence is TGCGCCAGCAGTGACGAGACTAGCGGGAGTTCGGGCATTCAGTACTTC. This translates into CASSDETSGSSGIQYF.

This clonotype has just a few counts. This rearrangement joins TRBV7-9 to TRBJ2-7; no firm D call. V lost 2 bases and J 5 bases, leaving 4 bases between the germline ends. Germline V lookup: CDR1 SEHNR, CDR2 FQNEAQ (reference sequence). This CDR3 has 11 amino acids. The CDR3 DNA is TGTGCCAGCAGCTTAATTGACGAGCAGTACTTC. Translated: CASSLIDEQYF.

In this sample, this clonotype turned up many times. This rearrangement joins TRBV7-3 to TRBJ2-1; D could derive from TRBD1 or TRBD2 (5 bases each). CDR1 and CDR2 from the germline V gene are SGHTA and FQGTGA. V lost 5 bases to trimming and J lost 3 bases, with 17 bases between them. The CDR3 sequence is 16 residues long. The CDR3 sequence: CASSLSGALGYNEQFF. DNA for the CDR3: TGTGCCAGCAGCCTATCCGGGGCCTTGGGCTACAATGAGCAGTTCTTC.

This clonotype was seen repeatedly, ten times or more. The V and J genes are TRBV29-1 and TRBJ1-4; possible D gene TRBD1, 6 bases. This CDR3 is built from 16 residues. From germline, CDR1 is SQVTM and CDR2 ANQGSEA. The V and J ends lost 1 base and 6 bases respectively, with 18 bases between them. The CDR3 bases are TGCAGCGTTGAAGTATTCAGCAGGGGACGCGATGAAAAACTGTTTTTT. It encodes CSVEVFSRGRDEKLFF.

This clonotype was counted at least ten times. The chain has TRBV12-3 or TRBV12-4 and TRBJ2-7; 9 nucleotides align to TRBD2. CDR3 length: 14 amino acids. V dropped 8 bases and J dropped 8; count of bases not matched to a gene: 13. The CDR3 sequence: CASLSGGLAGKQYF. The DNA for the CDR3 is TGTGCCAGCCTCTCCGGGGGGCTAGCGGGAAAGCAGTACTTC.

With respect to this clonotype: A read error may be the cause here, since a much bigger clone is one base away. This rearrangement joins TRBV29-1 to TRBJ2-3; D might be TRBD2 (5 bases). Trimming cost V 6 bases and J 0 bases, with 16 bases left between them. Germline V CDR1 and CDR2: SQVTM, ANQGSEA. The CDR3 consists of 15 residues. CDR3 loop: CSVNEDRRSTDTQYF. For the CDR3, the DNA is TGCAGCGTCAATGAGGACCGGAGGAGCACAGATACGCAGTATTTT.

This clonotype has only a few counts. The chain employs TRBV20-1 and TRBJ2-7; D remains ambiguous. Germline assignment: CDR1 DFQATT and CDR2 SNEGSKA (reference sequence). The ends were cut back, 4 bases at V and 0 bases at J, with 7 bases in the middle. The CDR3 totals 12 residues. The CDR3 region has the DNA TGCAGTGCTACGGGCTTCTCCTACGAGCAGTACTTC. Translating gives CSATGFSYEQYF.

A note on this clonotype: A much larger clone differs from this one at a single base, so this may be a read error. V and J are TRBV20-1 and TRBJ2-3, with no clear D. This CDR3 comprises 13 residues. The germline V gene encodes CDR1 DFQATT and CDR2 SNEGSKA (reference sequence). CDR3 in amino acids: CSARDGFTDTRYF. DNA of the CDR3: TGCAGTGCGAGAGACGGCTTCACAGATACGCGGTATTTT.

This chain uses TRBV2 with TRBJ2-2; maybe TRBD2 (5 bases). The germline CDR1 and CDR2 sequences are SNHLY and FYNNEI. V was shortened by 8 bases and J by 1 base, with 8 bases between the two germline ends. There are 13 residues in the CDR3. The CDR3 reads CASGGRNTGELFF. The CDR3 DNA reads TGTGCCAGCGGAGGAAGGAACACCGGGGAGCTGTTTTTT.

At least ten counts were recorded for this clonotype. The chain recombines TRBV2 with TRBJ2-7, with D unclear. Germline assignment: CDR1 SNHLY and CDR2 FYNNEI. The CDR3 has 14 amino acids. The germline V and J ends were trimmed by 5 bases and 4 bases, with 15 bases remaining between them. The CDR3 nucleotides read TGTGCCAGCAGTCTTACACTGGACGGATACGAGCAGTACTTC. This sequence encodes CASSLTLDGYEQYF.

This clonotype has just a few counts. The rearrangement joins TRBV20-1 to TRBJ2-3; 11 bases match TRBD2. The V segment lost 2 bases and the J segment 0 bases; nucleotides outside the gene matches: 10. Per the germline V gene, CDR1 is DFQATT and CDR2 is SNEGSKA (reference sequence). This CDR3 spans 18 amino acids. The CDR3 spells CSARPSSGRKASTDTQYF. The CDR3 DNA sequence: TGCAGTGCTAGACCTTCTAGCGGGAGGAAGGCTAGCACAGATACGCAGTATTTT.

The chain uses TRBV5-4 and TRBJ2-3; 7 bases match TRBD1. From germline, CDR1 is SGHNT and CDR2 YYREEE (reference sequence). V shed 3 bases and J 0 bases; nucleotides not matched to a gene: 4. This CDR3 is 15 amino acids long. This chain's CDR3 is CASSSRDRSTDTQYF. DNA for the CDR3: TGTGCCAGCAGCTCCCGGGACAGAAGCACAGATACGCAGTATTTT.

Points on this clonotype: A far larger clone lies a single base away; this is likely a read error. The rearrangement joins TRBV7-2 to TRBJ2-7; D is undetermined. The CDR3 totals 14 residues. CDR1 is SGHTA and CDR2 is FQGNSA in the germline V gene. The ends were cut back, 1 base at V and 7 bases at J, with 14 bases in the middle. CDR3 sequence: CASSLGSLYNEQYF. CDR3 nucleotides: TGTGCCAGCAGCTTAGGGTCTCTATACAATGAGCAGTACTTC.

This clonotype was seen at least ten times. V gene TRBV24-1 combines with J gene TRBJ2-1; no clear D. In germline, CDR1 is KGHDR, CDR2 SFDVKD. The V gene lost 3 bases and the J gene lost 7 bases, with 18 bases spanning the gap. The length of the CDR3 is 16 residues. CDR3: CATSDIQQEDGNEQFF. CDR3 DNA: TGTGCCACCAGTGATATCCAGCAGGAAGATGGTAATGAGCAGTTCTTC.

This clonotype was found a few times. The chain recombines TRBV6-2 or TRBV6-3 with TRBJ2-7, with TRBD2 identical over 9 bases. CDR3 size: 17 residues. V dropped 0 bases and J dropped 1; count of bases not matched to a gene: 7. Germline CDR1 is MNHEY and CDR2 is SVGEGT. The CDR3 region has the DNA TGTGCCAGCAGTTACTCTAGGATGACTAGCGGTTCCTACGAGCAGTACTTC. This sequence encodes CASSYSRMTSGSYEQYF.

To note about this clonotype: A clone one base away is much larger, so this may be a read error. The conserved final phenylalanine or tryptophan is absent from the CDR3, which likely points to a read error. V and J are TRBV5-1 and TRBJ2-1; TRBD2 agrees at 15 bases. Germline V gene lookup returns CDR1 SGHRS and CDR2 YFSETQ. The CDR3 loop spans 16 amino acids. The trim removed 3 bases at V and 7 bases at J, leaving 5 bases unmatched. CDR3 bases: TGCGCCAGCAGCTGGACTAGCGGGAGGGCCTGGAATGAGCAGTTCTTG. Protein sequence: CASSWTSGRAWNEQFL.

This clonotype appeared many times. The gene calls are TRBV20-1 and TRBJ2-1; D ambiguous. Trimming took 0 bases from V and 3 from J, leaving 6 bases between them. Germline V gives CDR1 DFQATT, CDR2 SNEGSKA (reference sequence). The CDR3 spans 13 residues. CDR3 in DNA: TGCAGTGCTAGAGAACAGAACTACAATGAGCAGTTCTTC. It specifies CSAREQNYNEQFF.

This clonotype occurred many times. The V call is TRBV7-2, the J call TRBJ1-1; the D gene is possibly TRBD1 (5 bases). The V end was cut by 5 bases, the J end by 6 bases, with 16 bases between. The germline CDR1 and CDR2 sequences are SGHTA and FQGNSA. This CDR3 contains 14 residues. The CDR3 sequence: CASSLAGGSAEAFF. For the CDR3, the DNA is TGTGCCAGCAGCCTTGCCGGGGGGAGCGCTGAAGCTTTCTTT.

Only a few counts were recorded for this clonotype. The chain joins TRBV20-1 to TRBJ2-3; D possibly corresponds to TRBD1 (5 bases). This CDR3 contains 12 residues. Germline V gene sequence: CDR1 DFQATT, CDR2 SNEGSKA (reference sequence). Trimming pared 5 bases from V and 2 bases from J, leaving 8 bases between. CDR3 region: CSAGAYTDTQYF. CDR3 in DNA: TGCAGTGCTGGGGCCTACACAGATACGCAGTATTTT.

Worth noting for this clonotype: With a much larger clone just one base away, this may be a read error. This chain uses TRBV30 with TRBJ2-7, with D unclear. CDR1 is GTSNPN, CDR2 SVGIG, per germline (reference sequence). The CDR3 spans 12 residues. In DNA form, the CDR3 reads TGTGTCTGGAGTGGAGTCAGATACGAGCAGTACTTC. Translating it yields CVWSGVRYEQYF.